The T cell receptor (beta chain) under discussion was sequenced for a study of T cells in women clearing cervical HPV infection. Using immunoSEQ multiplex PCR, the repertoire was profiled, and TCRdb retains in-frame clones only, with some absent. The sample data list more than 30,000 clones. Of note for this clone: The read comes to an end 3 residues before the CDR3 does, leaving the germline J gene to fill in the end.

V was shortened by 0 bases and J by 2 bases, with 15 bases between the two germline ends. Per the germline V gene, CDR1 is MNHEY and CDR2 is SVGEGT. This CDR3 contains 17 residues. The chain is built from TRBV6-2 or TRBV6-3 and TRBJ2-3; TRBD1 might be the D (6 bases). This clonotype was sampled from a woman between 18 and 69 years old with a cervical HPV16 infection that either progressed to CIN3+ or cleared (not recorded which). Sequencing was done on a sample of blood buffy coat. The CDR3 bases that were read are TGTGCCAGCAGTTACTCCGTCAGGGGCATCCTCACAGATACG. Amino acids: CASSYSVRGILTDT. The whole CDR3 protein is CASSYSVRGILTDTQYF.